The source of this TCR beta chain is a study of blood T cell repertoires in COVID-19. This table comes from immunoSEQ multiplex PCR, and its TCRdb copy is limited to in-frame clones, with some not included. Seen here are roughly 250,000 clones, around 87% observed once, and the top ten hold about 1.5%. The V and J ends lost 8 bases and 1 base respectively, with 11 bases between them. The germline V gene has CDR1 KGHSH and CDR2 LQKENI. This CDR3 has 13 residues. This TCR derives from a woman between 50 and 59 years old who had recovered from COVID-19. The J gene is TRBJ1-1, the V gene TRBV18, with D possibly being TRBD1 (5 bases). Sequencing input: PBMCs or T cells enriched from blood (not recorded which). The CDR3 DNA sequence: TGTGCCAGCAAGCAGGGCCAGAACACTGAAGCTTTCTTT. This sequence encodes CASKQGQNTEAFF.